Following are 24 T cell receptor beta chains from one sample sequenced in a study of blood T cell repertoires in COVID-19. TCRdb's table, derived via immunoSEQ multiplex PCR, lists solely in-frame clones and lacks some. The sample shows about 250,000 clones, approximately 90% of them seen only once. The sequenced sample consisted of peripheral blood. These receptors originate from a man aged 18 to 29 with active or convalescent COVID-19.

The chain is built from TRBV3-1 (or the pseudogene TRBV3-2) and TRBJ2-7; unclear D gene. CDR3 length: 12 residues. Germline CDR1 is LGHDT and CDR2 is YNNKEL (reference sequence). Trimming left V 3 bases short and J 3 bases short, with 6 bases between. CDR3: CASSHASYEQYF. Written as DNA, the CDR3 is TGTGCCAGCAGCCACGCCAGCTACGAGCAGTACTTC.

The rearrangement links TRBV11-2 to TRBJ2-1; D is uncertain. Germline V gene sequence: CDR1 SGHAT, CDR2 FQNNGV. CDR3 length equals 11 residues. V lost 5 bases, J lost 4 bases, and 3 bases lay in between. The CDR3 region is CASSPYNEQFF. The CDR3, as DNA: TGTGCCAGCAGCCCATACAATGAGCAGTTCTTC.

This clone was recorded a few times. The CDR3, as DNA: TGTGCCAGCAGCTTAGTGGTACGACAGATGGTCTCCGGGGAGCTGTTTTTT. It yields the protein CASSLVVRQMVSGELFF. This chain connects TRBV7-2 to TRBJ2-2; tentative D call: TRBD1 (5 bases). CDR3 length: 17 residues. The germline V and J ends were trimmed by 1 base and 6 bases, with 18 bases remaining between them. Germline V gene lookup returns CDR1 SGHTA and CDR2 FQGNSA.

The rearrangement joins TRBV27 to TRBJ2-3; D remains ambiguous. The CDR3 runs 14 residues. The ends were cut back, 2 bases at V and 8 bases at J, with 14 bases in the middle. CDR1 is MNHEY, CDR2 SMNVEV, per germline (reference sequence). CDR3 amino acids: CASSLVFSQVTQYF. The CDR3, as DNA: TGTGCCAGCAGTTTAGTTTTCTCCCAGGTTACGCAGTATTTT.

The rearrangement joins TRBV5-4 to TRBJ2-7; 9 positions match TRBD1. J was trimmed by 5 bases and V by 0 bases; bases with no gene match: 3. This CDR3 has 14 amino acids. CDR1 and CDR2 from the germline V gene are SGHNT and YYREEE (reference sequence). CDR3 DNA: TGTGCCAGCAGCTTGGGACAGGGGGTCCACGAGCAGTACTTC. Protein sequence: CASSLGQGVHEQYF.

V is TRBV28 and J is TRBJ1-1; 11 nucleotides match TRBD1. With 7 bases clipped from V and 0 bases from J, the junction kept 10 bases outside the gene matches. The CDR3 totals 17 residues. Germline V gene sequence: CDR1 MDHEN, CDR2 SYDVKM. The CDR3 bases are TGTGCCAGCACTCCTTTGGACAGGGGGCAAATGAACACTGAAGCTTTCTTT. Encoded protein: CASTPLDRGQMNTEAFF.

The chain links TRBV30 to TRBJ1-1, with D unresolved. This CDR3 region has 13 residues. The V and J ends lost 3 bases and 4 bases respectively, with 12 bases between them. CDR1 GTSNPN and CDR2 SVGIG come from the germline V gene (reference sequence). The CDR3 sequence: CAWRAYSGTEAFF. CDR3 DNA: TGTGCCTGGAGAGCCTACAGTGGCACTGAAGCTTTCTTT.

J is TRBJ2-7 and V is TRBV3-1 (or the pseudogene TRBV3-2); D is possibly TRBD2 (7 bases). Trimming shortened V by 0 bases and J by 5 bases, and 14 bases separated the two germline ends. CDR1 is LGHDT, CDR2 YNNKEL, per germline (reference sequence). The CDR3 loop spans 15 amino acids. The CDR3 nucleotides are TGTGCCAGCAGCCAAGATCGGGGCGGGGGCAACGAGCAGTACTTC. As protein: CASSQDRGGGNEQYF.

The J gene is TRBJ2-7, the V gene TRBV7-2, with D perhaps TRBD2 (6 bases). Trimming cost V 8 bases and J 8 bases, with 25 bases left between them. The CDR3 runs to 15 residues. Germline CDR1 is SGHTA and CDR2 is FQGNSA. CDR3 sequence: CASSFRGTSLNQQYF. The CDR3 region has the DNA TGTGCCAGCTCATTTCGGGGGACTTCGCTAAACCAGCAGTACTTC.

The chain is built from TRBV27 and TRBJ2-4; 9 nucleotides align to TRBD2. After removal of 2 bases from V and 3 bases from J, the junction contained 5 bases not matched to a gene. The CDR3 loop spans 16 amino acids. Germline CDR1 is MNHEY and CDR2 is SMNVEV (reference sequence). For the CDR3, the DNA is TGTGCCAGCAGTTTAGATAGCGGGGGAGGCAAAAACATTCAGTACTTC. Encoded protein: CASSLDSGGGKNIQYF.

This chain links TRBV28 with TRBJ2-7, with D possibly TRBD1 on 5 matching bases. The germline gives CDR1 MDHEN, CDR2 SYDVKM. There are 14 residues in the CDR3. Deletions cut 5 bases from V and 2 bases from J, with 13 bases between. The CDR3 spells CASSPTGETYEQYF. The CDR3 region has the DNA TGTGCCAGCAGTCCAACAGGAGAAACCTACGAGCAGTACTTC.

This clone appeared a single time. The V gene is TRBV25-1, the J gene TRBJ1-1; 7 nucleotides line up with TRBD1. CDR1 and CDR2 (germline): MGHDK, SYGVNS. The V and J ends lost 3 bases and 12 bases, in that order; junction bases with no gene match: 13. CDR3 length equals 14 residues. CDR3 bases: TGTGCCAGCAGTGATGGGGACAGAAACTTTAAAACTTTCTTT. Its protein product is CASSDGDRNFKTFF.

The sample holds a few counts of this clone. The V and J genes are TRBV13 and TRBJ2-7; tentatively, D is TRBD1 (6 bases). Germline loops: CDR1 PRHDT, CDR2 FYEKMQ (reference sequence). V gave up 5 bases and J gave up 5 bases, with 7 bases separating them. The CDR3 has 11 amino acids. The CDR3 spells CASSEGDEQYF. CDR3 in DNA: TGTGCCAGCAGCGAGGGGGACGAGCAGTACTTC.

The chain has TRBV28 and TRBJ2-5, with D unresolved. Trimming removed 4 bases at V and 1 base at J, with 7 bases between. This CDR3 is built from 13 residues. From germline, CDR1 is MDHEN and CDR2 SYDVKM. CDR3 nucleotide sequence: TGTGCCAGCAGTTCTCCCCCCCAAGAGACCCAGTACTTC. Translating it yields CASSSPPQETQYF.

The chain carries TRBV10-3 and TRBJ2-5, with 7 bases aligning to TRBD2. Germline values: CDR1 ENHRY, CDR2 SYGVKD. V dropped 8 bases and J dropped 3; count of bases not matched to a gene: 9. The length of the CDR3 is 14 residues. CDR3 coding DNA: TGTGCCATCGGGGCCCATGGGAGGGAAGAGACCCAGTACTTC. Residues: CAIGAHGREETQYF.

Regarding this clone: Germline and junction disagree at one end, which may indicate a read error. V is TRBV10-3 and J is TRBJ1-6, with TRBD1 matching 10 bases. The germline CDR1 and CDR2 sequences are ENHRY and SYGVKD. There are 15 residues in the CDR3. The CDR3 loop is CAIGEPGQGNSPLHF. CDR3 nucleotides: TGTGCCATCGGTGAACCGGGACAGGGGAATTCACCCCTCCACTTT.

This chain links TRBV6-6 with TRBJ1-2; 8 bases are a match to TRBD1. The germline CDR1 and CDR2 sequences are MNHNY and SVGAGI (reference sequence). V shed 5 bases, J shed 5 bases, and the junction held 7 bases outside the gene matches. The CDR3 loop spans 14 amino acids. CDR3 coding DNA: TGTGCCAGCAGTACCCAGGGGGCGCGTTATGGCTACACCTTC. Encoded protein: CASSTQGARYGYTF.

This clone has just one count. The V and J genes are TRBV5-3 and TRBJ2-2, with 11 nucleotides matching TRBD2. TRBV5-3 is an ORF, and what it does is uncertain. The ends lost 3 bases at V and 2 bases at J; junction bases unmatched: 15. The CDR3 is 20 amino acids. In nucleotides, the CDR3 is TGTGCCAGAAGCTCCATAGCGGGAGGGCCAAAATCAAAAAACACCGGGGAGCTGTTTTTT. Translation: CARSSIAGGPKSKNTGELFF.

J is TRBJ2-7 and V is TRBV28; 16 bases agree with TRBD2. V lost 6 bases to trimming and J lost 2 bases; unmatched junction nucleotides: 16. The germline V gene encodes CDR1 MDHEN and CDR2 SYDVKM. This CDR3 is built from 20 residues. The CDR3 spells CASSGVLRGLAGGPTYEQYF. The CDR3 region has the DNA TGTGCCAGCAGCGGCGTCTTAAGGGGACTAGCGGGAGGGCCTACCTACGAGCAGTACTTC.

This rearrangement joins TRBV29-1 to TRBJ2-2; D uncertain. Germline V gives CDR1 SQVTM, CDR2 ANQGSEA. Trimming took off 5 bases at V and 5 bases at J, with 6 bases between the two ends. The CDR3 has 11 amino acids. CDR3 amino acids: CSVSRTGELFF. The DNA for the CDR3 is TGCAGCGTTTCGAGGACCGGGGAGCTGTTTTTT.

The chain carries TRBV7-8 and TRBJ2-1; 11 bases map to TRBD2. V trimming: 2 bases; J trimming: 6 bases; junction bases outside the gene matches: 9. The CDR3 sequence is 17 residues long. Germline values: CDR1 SGHVS, CDR2 FQNEAQ. The CDR3 loop reads CASSLYPRLAGGNEQFF. CDR3 DNA sequence: TGTGCCAGCAGCTTATATCCTCGGCTAGCGGGGGGCAATGAGCAGTTCTTC.

The chain uses TRBV3-1 (or the pseudogene TRBV3-2) and TRBJ2-2; TRBD1 aligns across 9 bases. CDR3 length: 16 amino acids. With V trimmed by 0 bases and J by 4 bases, 3 bases remained unmatched. The V gene's germline CDR1 is LGHDT and CDR2 YNNKEL (reference sequence). The CDR3 DNA reads as TGTGCCAGCAGCCAAGATAGGACAGGGGCCACCGGGGAGCTGTTTTTT. Translation gives CASSQDRTGATGELFF.

The genes are TRBV20-1 and TRBJ2-1; D not certain. Germline values: CDR1 DFQATT, CDR2 SNEGSKA (reference sequence). The V and J ends lost 4 bases and 6 bases respectively, with 4 bases between them. The CDR3 consists of 10 residues. The CDR3 sequence: CSAILNEQFF. CDR3 DNA: TGCAGTGCTATTCTCAATGAGCAGTTCTTC.

The gene calls are TRBV28 and TRBJ1-3; D is undetermined. The germline V gene encodes CDR1 MDHEN and CDR2 SYDVKM. CDR3 size: 13 residues. V was shortened by 10 bases and J by 0 bases, with 10 bases between the two germline ends. CDR3 loop: CATLRGSGNTIYF. The CDR3 DNA sequence: TGTGCCACCCTCCGGGGCTCTGGAAACACCATATATTTT.